This T cell receptor beta chain is drawn from a study of cytomegalovirus exposure and HLA in healthy donors. Notes on the study in general: Accurate prediction of HLA-A and HLA-B alleles (for most subjects) was reportedly achieved from TCR beta sequences. In a later analysis, TCR beta V- and J-gene trimming was associated with a missense DCLRE1C variant. Presence/absence analyses assumed roughly uniform sequencing depth across donors. Earlier findings revealed that most TCR beta V segments proved productive either about 87% or about 30% of the time.

The PCR was carried out with 60 Vbeta primers and 13 Jbeta primers. Method: immunoSEQ multiplex PCR; TCRdb's copy keeps in-frame clones and lacks some. The table has about 100,000 clones, 73% seen once. For this clone: What it binds is unknown.

From germline, CDR1 is SGHRS and CDR2 YFSETQ. The CDR3 length is 15 residues. Sequenced: PBMCs. The clonotype was recovered from a man aged 25-40 years in good health and CMV-seronegative. This chain joins TRBV5-1 and TRBJ2-5, with 14 positions matching TRBD2. The assigned J gene may be wrong: the sequence end matches TRBJ2-7 better. The CDR3 DNA sequence: TGCGCCAGCAGCATTGGGACTAGCGGGAGCTACGAGCAGTACTTC. It is translated as CASSIGTSGSYEQYF.